The table lists the clone carrying this TCR beta chain with many counts. Its antigen remains unidentified. The entry originates in a study of neurological immune-mediated disorders. Sorted libraries were derived from about a million CD4+ or CD8+ T cells. The length of the CDR3 is 17 residues. Germline CDR1 and CDR2: SGHRS and YFSETQ. Trimming stripped 0 bases from V and 3 bases from J, with 15 bases between. A 10-nucleotide random UMI tagged transcripts in template-switch 5'RACE cDNA synthesis. A single record per CDR3 protein comes from TCRdb applying MiXCR to the 5' RACE reads. This table has about 38,000 distinct CDR3 sequences, approximately 4.4% appearing once. Study-level points and caveats: Healthy controls had more TCR clonal expansion than multiple sclerosis, which showed the least, whereas HTLV-1-associated myelopathy showed the most. The absence of shared CDR3 amino acid sequences among expanded clones across subjects suggests private repertoires in all groups.

The origin of this receptor is a man aged 18 to 29 in good health. Sequencing was carried out using CD4+ T cells from blood. The J gene is TRBJ2-2, the V gene TRBV5-1; D may correspond to TRBD1 or TRBD2 (5 bases each). The DNA of the CDR3 is TGCGCCAGCAGCTTGGGGGCGAGGGGAGATTACACCGGGGAGCTGTTTTTT. As protein: CASSLGARGDYTGELFF.